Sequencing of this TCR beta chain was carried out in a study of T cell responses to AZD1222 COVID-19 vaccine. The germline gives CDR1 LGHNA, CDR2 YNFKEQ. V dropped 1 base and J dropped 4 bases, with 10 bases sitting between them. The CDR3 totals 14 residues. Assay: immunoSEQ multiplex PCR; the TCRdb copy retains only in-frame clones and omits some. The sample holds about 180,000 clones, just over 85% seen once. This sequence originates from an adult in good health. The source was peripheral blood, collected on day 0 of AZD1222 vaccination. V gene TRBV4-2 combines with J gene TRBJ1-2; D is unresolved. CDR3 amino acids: CASSQVIQAYGYTF. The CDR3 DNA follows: TGTGCCAGCAGCCAAGTTATCCAGGCCTATGGCTACACCTTC.